This T cell receptor (beta chain) was profiled in a study of circulating CD8 cells and anti-PD-1 response in melanoma. Study results and limitations: Published repertoire comparisons used only baseline and M1 samples. At M1, fewer than 8% of TRB clonotypes appeared in multiple subsets. Replicates were generally not done for experiments.

The ends lost 4 bases at V and 6 bases at J; junction bases unmatched: 9. This CDR3 is built from 15 residues. Germline V gene sequence: CDR1 SGHTA, CDR2 FQGTGA. Four subsets defined by PD-1 and/or TIGIT were sorted from live CD3+CD8+TCRalphabeta+ cells. The QIAseq Immune Repertoire TCR panel built the libraries from roughly 15 ng of total RNA. MiXCR, run by TCRdb on the reads, gives a single entry per CDR3 protein. The sample lists 250 or so distinct CDR3 sequences, around 6% occurring once. This clonotype counts as large. What it binds is unknown. This TCR came from a human donor with melanoma. This specimen consisted of CD8+ T cells from PBMCs, obtained at baseline or after one month of anti-PD-1 therapy (not recorded which). The chain has TRBV7-3 and TRBJ2-1; 7 bases align to TRBD1. The CDR3 spells CASSSTPGQSNEQFF. CDR3 nucleotide sequence: TGTGCCAGCAGCTCAACTCCGGGACAGAGCAATGAGCAGTTCTTC.